This T cell receptor (beta chain) was profiled in a study of cytomegalovirus exposure and HLA in healthy donors. Study overall: Membership in the Caucasian-associated ancestry cluster was found for about 80% of about 430 genotyped donors.

With 60 Vbeta and 13 Jbeta primers, the PCR was carried out. Repertoires were generated with immunoSEQ multiplex PCR, while TCRdb's copy carries only in-frame clones and drops some. The profile shows about 190,000 clones, approximately 75% of them singletons. This CDR3 is 18 amino acids long. Germline V CDR1 and CDR2: SGHNT, YENEEA. The ends were cut back, 1 base at V and 7 bases at J, with 25 bases in the middle. The sequencing input was PBMCs. The gene calls are TRBV11-3 and TRBJ1-1; D call uncertain. The receptor was derived from a young man in good health and CMV-seropositive. CDR3 sequence reads: CASSLGSPPRSSADEAFF. CDR3 in DNA: TGTGCCAGCAGCTTAGGATCCCCCCCCCGGAGTTCTGCCGATGAAGCTTTCTTT.